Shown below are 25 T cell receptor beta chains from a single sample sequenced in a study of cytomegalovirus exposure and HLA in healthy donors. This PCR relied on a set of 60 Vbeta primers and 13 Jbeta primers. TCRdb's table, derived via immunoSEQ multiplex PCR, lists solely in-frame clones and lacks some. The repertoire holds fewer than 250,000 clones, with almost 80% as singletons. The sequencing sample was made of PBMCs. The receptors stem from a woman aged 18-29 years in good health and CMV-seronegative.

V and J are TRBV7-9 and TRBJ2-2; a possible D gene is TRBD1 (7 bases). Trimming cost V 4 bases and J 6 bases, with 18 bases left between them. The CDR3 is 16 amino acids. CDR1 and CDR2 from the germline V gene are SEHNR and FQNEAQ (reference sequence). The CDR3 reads CASSSLTGWEAGELFF. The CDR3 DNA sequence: TGTGCCAGCAGCTCGTTGACAGGGTGGGAGGCCGGGGAGCTGTTTTTT. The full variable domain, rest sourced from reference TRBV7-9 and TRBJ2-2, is DTGVSQNPRHKITKRGQNVTFRCDPISEHNRLYWYRQTLGQGPEFLTYFQNEAQLEKSRLLSDRFSAERPKGSFSTLEIQRTEQGDSAMYLCASSSLTGWEAGELFFGEGSRLTVL.

The CDR3 sequence is CATSRGLAVNEQFF. The CDR3 DNA reads TGTGCCACCAGCAGGGGACTAGCGGTCAATGAGCAGTTCTTC. The rearrangement links TRBV15 to TRBJ2-1; 11 bases line up with TRBD2. This CDR3 region has 14 residues. The junction had 1 base not matched to a gene; V was cut back by 3 bases and J by 6 bases. Per the germline V gene, CDR1 is LNHNV and CDR2 is YYDKDF (reference sequence).

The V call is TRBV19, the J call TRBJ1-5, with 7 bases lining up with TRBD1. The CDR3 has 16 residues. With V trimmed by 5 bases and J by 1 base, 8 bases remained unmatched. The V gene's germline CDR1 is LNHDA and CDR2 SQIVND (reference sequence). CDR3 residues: CASSPRQGTSNQPQHF. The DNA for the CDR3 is TGTGCCAGTAGTCCCCGACAGGGCACGAGCAATCAGCCCCAGCATTTT.

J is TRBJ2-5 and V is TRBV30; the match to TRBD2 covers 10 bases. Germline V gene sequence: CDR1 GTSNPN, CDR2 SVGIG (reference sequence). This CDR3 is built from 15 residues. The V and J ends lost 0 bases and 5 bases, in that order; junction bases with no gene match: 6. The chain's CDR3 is CAWSVAGGPFETQYF. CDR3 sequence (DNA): TGTGCCTGGAGTGTAGCGGGAGGGCCCTTTGAGACCCAGTACTTC. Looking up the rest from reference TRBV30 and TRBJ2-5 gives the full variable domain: SQTIHQWPATLVQPVGSPLSLECTVEGTSNPNLYWYRQAAGRGLQLLFYSVGIGQISSEVPQNLSASRPQDRQFILSSKKLLLSDSGFYLCAWSVAGGPFETQYFGPGTRLLVL.

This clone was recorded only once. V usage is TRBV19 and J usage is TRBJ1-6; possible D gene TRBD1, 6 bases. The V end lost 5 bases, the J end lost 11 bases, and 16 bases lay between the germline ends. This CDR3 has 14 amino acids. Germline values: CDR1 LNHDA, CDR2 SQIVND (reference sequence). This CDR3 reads CASSAVGGSTPLHF. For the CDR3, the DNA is TGTGCCAGTAGTGCTGTTGGGGGCTCTACACCCCTCCACTTT.

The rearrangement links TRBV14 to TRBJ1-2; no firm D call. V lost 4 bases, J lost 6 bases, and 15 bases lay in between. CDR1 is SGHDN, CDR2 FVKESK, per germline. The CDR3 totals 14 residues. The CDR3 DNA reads TGTGCCAGCAGCCGCCCCGGGAGTCTGGATGGCTACACCTTC. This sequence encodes CASSRPGSLDGYTF. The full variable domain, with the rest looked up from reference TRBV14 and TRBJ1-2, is EAGVTQFPSHSVIEKGQTVTLRCDPISGHDNLYWYRRVMGKEIKFLLHFVKESKQDESGMPNNRFLAERTGGTYSTLKVQPAELEDSGVYFCASSRPGSLDGYTFGSGTRLTVV.

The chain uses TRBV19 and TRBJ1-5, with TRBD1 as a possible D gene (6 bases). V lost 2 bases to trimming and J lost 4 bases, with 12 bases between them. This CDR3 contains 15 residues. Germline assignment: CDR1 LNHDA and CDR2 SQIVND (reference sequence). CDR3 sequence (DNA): TGTGCCAGTAGTATACAGGGACATAGGAATCAGCCCCAGCATTTT. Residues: CASSIQGHRNQPQHF.

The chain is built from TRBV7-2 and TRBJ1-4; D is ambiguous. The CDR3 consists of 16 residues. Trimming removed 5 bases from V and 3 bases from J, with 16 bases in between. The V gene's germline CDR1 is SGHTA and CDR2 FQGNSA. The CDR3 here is CASSMIGGRANEKLFF. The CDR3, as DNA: TGTGCCAGCAGCATGATAGGAGGGAGGGCTAATGAAAAACTGTTTTTT.

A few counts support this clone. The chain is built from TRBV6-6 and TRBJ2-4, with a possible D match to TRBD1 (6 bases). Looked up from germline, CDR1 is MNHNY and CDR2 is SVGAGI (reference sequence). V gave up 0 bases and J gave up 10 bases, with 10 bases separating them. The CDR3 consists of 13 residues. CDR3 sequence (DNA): TGTGCCAGCAGTTACTCGGGGACAAGAATTCAGTACTTC. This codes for CASSYSGTRIQYF.

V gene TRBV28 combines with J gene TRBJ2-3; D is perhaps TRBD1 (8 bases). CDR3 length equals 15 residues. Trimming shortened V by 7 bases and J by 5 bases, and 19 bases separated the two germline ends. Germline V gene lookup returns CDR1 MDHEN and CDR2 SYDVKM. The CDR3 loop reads CASTGGLWGGDTQYF. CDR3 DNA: TGTGCCAGCACAGGGGGCCTCTGGGGGGGAGATACGCAGTATTTT. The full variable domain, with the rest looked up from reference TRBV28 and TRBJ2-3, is DVKVTQSSRYLVKRTGEKVFLECVQDMDHENMFWYRQDPGLGLRLIYFSYDVKMKEKGDIPEGYSVSREKKERFSLILESASTNQTSMYLCASTGGLWGGDTQYFGPGTRLTVL.

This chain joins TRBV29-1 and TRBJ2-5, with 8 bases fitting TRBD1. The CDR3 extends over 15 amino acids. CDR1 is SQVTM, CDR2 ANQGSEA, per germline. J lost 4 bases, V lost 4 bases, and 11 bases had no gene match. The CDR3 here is CSVVLQGGVVETQYF. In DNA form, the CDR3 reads TGCAGCGTTGTCCTACAGGGGGGAGTAGTAGAGACCCAGTACTTC.

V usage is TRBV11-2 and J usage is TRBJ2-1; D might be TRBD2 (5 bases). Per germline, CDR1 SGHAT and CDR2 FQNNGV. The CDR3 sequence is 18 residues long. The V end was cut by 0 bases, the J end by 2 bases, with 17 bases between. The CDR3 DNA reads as TGTGCCAGCAGCTTAGATTACTTGGCTAGCTTCGCCTACAATGAGCAGTTCTTC. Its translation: CASSLDYLASFAYNEQFF.

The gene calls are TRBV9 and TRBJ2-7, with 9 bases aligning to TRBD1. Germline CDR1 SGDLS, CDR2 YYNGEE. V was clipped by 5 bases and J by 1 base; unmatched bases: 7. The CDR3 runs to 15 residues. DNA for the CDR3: TGTGCCAGCAGTCCCCGGACAGGGGAATCCTACGAGCAGTACTTC. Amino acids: CASSPRTGESYEQYF.

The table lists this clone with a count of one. CDR3 sequence: CSVEDNEGGAYEQYF. For the CDR3, the DNA is TGCAGCGTTGAAGATAATGAGGGAGGGGCCTACGAGCAGTACTTC. The chain employs TRBV29-1 and TRBJ2-7, with 7 bases that match TRBD2. Trimming took 0 bases from V and 2 from J; bases not matched to a gene: 7. Germline V gene lookup returns CDR1 SQVTM and CDR2 ANQGSEA. This CDR3 comprises 15 residues.

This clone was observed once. The CDR3 coding sequence is TGTGCCACCAGCAGAGACTCTAGCGGGGAATTAGGCGAGCAGTTCTTC. This translates into CATSRDSSGELGEQFF. The chain uses TRBV15 and TRBJ2-1; the match to TRBD2 covers 9 bases. Per the germline V gene, CDR1 is LNHNV and CDR2 is YYDKDF (reference sequence). This CDR3 spans 16 amino acids. The V segment lost 0 bases and the J segment 10 bases; nucleotides outside the gene matches: 10.

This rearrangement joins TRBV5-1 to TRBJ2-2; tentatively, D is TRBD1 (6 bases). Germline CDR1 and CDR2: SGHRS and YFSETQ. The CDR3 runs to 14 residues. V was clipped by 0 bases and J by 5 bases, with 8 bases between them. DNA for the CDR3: TGCGCCAGCAGCTTGGAAGGGGGAACCGGGGAGCTGTTTTTT. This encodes CASSLEGGTGELFF.

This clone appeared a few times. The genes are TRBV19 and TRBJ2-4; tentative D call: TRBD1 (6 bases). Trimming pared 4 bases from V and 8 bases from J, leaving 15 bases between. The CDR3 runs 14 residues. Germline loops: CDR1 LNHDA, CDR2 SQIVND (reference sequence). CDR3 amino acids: CASSSIGQFDIQYF. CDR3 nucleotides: TGTGCCAGTAGTAGTATCGGACAGTTTGACATTCAGTACTTC.

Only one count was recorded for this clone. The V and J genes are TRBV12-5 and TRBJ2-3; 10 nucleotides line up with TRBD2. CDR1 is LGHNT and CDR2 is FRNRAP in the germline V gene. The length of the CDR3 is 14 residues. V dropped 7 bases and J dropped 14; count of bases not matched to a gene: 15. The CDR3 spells CASVTPRTSGGGYF. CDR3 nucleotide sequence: TGTGCTAGTGTCACGCCTCGGACTAGCGGCGGGGGGTATTTT.

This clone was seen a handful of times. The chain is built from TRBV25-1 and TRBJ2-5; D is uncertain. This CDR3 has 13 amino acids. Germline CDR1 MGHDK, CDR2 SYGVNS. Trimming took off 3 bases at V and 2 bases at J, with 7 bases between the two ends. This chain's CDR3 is CASSDSAQETQYF. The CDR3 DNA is TGTGCCAGCAGTGACAGCGCTCAAGAGACCCAGTACTTC.

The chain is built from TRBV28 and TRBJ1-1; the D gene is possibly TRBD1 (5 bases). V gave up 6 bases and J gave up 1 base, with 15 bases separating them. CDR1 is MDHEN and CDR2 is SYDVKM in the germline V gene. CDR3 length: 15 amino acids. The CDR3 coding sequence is TGTGCCAGCAGGGGTGGGCGGGGACCGAACACTGAAGCTTTCTTT. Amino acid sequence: CASRGGRGPNTEAFF.

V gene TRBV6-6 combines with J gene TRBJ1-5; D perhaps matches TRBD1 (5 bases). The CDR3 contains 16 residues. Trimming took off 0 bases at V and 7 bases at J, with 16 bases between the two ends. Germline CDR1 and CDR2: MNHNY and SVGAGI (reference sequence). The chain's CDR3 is CASSYSRQGKGQPQHF. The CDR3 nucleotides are TGTGCCAGCAGTTACTCTCGGCAGGGCAAGGGCCAGCCCCAGCATTTT.

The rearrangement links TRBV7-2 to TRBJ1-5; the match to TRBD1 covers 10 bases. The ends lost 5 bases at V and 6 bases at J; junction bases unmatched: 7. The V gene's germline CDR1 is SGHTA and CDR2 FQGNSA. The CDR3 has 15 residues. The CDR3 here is CASSQGTGESQPQHF. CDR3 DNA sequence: TGTGCCAGCAGCCAGGGGACAGGGGAGTCTCAGCCCCAGCATTTT.

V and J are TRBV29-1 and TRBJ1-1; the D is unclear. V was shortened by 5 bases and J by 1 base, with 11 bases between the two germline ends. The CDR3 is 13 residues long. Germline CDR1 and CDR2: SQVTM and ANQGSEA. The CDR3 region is CSVTGGWNTEAFF. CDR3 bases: TGCAGCGTTACCGGAGGGTGGAACACTGAAGCTTTCTTT.

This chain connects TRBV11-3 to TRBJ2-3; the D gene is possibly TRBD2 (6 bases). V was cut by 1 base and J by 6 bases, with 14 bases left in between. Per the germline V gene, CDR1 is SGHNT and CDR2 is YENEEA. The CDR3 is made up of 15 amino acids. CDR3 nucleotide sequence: TGTGCCAGCAGCTTAGTTGCGGCGGGAAGGGATACGCAGTATTTT. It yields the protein CASSLVAAGRDTQYF.

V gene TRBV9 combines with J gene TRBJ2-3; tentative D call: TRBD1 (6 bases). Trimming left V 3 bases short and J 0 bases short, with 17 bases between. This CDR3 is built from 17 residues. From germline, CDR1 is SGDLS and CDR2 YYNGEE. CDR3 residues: CASSASPGTKSTDTQYF. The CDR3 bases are TGTGCCAGCAGCGCCTCCCCCGGGACAAAAAGCACAGATACGCAGTATTTT.